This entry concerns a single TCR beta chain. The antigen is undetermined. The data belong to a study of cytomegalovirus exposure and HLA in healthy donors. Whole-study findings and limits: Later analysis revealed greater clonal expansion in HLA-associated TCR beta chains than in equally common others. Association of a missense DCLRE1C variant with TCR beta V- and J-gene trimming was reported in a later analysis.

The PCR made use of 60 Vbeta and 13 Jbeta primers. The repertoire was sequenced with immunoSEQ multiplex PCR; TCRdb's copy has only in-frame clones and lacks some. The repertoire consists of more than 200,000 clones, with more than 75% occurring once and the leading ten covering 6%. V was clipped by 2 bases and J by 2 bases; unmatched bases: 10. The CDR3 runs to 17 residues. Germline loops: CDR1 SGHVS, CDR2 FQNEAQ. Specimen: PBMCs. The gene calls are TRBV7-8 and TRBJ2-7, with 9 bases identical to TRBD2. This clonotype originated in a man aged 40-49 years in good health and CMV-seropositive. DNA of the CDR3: TGTGCCAGCAGCTTAAGACCAGGCGGGAGGGCCCCCTACGAGCAGTACTTC. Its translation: CASSLRPGGRAPYEQYF.